The sample holds one count of the clone carrying this T cell receptor beta chain. This sample also contains other DNA sequences that code for the same CDR3. The PCR ran on 60 Vbeta and 13 Jbeta primers. Using immunoSEQ multiplex PCR, the repertoire was profiled, and TCRdb retains in-frame clones only, with some absent. The sample lists some 180,000 clones, roughly 87% seen once, with more than 1% in the top ten. All donors participated as healthy donors of bone marrow. These data belong to a study of cytomegalovirus exposure and HLA in healthy donors. This CDR3 has 13 amino acids. Per germline, CDR1 SEHNR and CDR2 FQNEAQ (reference sequence). V shed 8 bases and J 5 bases; nucleotides not matched to a gene: 6.

The clonotype was recovered from a boy aged 2 to 9 in good health and CMV-seronegative. Sequenced: PBMCs. V is TRBV7-9 and J is TRBJ2-5, with TRBD2 identical over 9 bases. CDR3 sequence (DNA): TGTGCCAGCGTGCTGGCGGGGGGGGAGACCCAGTACTTC. Protein product: CASVLAGGETQYF.